Below are 7 T cell receptor beta chains sequenced from a single sample in a study of monozygotic twins with cystic fibrosis. Clones were sequenced by immunoSEQ multiplex PCR, and TCRdb holds only the in-frame ones, with some missing. This table holds roughly 14,000 clones, 95% to 99% found once. Sequenced input: blood. The receptors stem from a girl aged 2 to 10 with cystic fibrosis.

The chain is built from TRBV6-5 and TRBJ1-1, with unresolved D. This CDR3 is 12 amino acids long. V was shortened by 8 bases and J by 5 bases, with 12 bases between the two germline ends. Germline loops: CDR1 MNHEY, CDR2 SVGAGI. DNA of the CDR3: TGTGCCAGCTTAAGCCTGAGGACTGAAGCTTTCTTT. Its protein product is CASLSLRTEAFF.

The chain joins TRBV5-6 to TRBJ2-7, with D perhaps matching TRBD2 (6 bases). This CDR3 has 15 amino acids. CDR1 and CDR2 (germline): SGHDT, YYEEEE. Deletions cut 1 base from V and 3 bases from J, with 14 bases between. The DNA for the CDR3 is TGTGCCAGCAGCTTGAACCCCGGGAGAGGCTACGAGCAGTACTTC. It encodes CASSLNPGRGYEQYF.

This rearrangement joins TRBV19 to TRBJ2-7, with D perhaps matching TRBD2 (6 bases). Germline values: CDR1 LNHDA, CDR2 SQIVND (reference sequence). V gave up 1 base and J gave up 3 bases, with 10 bases separating them. The CDR3 is 14 amino acids. CDR3 sequence reads: CASSIGRDHYEQYF. The CDR3 DNA is TGTGCCAGTAGTATAGGGCGGGACCACTACGAGCAGTACTTC.

The V and J genes are TRBV27 and TRBJ2-1; TRBD2 agrees at 12 bases. CDR3 length: 15 residues. V dropped 6 bases and J dropped 7; count of bases not matched to a gene: 7. Germline CDR1 and CDR2: MNHEY and SMNVEV (reference sequence). The DNA for the CDR3 is TGTGCCAGCAGAAGACTAGCGGGAGAAGGTAATGAGCAGTTCTTC. Translation gives CASRRLAGEGNEQFF.

The sample holds one count of this clone. The chain employs TRBV19 and TRBJ2-1; D call uncertain. The CDR3 runs to 15 residues. Germline CDR1 LNHDA, CDR2 SQIVND (reference sequence). Trimming left V 3 bases short and J 3 bases short, with 12 bases between. CDR3: CASSIGLTNYNEQFF. The CDR3 region has the DNA TGTGCCAGTAGTATTGGGCTAACAAACTACAATGAGCAGTTCTTC. Variable domain in full (rest from reference TRBV19 and TRBJ2-1): DGGITQSPKYLFRKEGQNVTLSCEQNLNHDAMYWYRQDPGQGLRLIYYSQIVNDFQKGDIAEGYSVSREKKESFPLTVTSAQKNPTAFYLCASSIGLTNYNEQFFGPGTRLTVL.

The chain recombines TRBV7-9 with TRBJ2-7, with a possible D match to TRBD2 (6 bases). This CDR3 is 14 amino acids long. V was clipped by 3 bases and J by 7 bases, with 16 bases between them. Germline V CDR1 and CDR2: SEHNR, FQNEAQ (reference sequence). The CDR3 region is CASSFPLLGGEQYF. In DNA, the CDR3 is TGTGCCAGCAGCTTCCCCCTCCTGGGGGGAGAGCAGTACTTC. Filled out from reference TRBV7-9 and TRBJ2-7, the complete variable domain reads DTGVSQNPRHKITKRGQNVTFRCDPISEHNRLYWYRQTLGQGPEFLTYFQNEAQLEKSRLLSDRFSAERPKGSFSTLEIQRTEQGDSAMYLCASSFPLLGGEQYFGPGTRLTVT.

This chain uses TRBV23-1 with TRBJ2-2; D is perhaps TRBD1 (6 bases). TRBV23-1 is recorded as an ORF, its role being uncertain. This CDR3 is 18 amino acids long. The ends were cut back, 2 bases at V and 2 bases at J, with 18 bases in the middle. Here the CDR3 DNA reads TGCGCCAGCAGTCAACCCCAGGGTCGGGACACTAACACCGGGGAGCTGTTTTTT. Translated, it gives CASSQPQGRDTNTGELFF.